These 27 T cell receptor beta chains were all obtained from the same sample, sequenced in a study of cytomegalovirus exposure and HLA in healthy donors. Vbeta (60) and Jbeta (13) primers were used in the PCR. This table comes from immunoSEQ multiplex PCR, and its TCRdb copy is limited to in-frame clones, with some not included. The sample shows about 250,000 clones, roughly two thirds of them seen only once. Input material: PBMCs. These receptors were taken from a female donor in good health and CMV-seronegative.

V is TRBV6-1 and J is TRBJ2-7; TRBD1 agrees at 7 bases. The CDR3 is 14 residues long. After removal of 6 bases from V and 3 bases from J, the junction contained 8 bases not matched to a gene. CDR1 MNHNS and CDR2 SASEGT come from the germline V gene. The CDR3: CASRAGTALYEQYF. DNA for the CDR3: TGTGCCAGCAGGGCCGGGACAGCGCTCTACGAGCAGTACTTC.

This clone was observed a single time. J is TRBJ1-2 and V is TRBV30; TRBD1 might be the D (5 bases). Germline CDR1 reads GTSNPN; CDR2 reads SVGIG (reference sequence). The CDR3 has 14 amino acids. Trimming left V 0 bases short and J 5 bases short, with 13 bases between. CDR3 protein: CAWSVLGGGYGYTF. CDR3 bases: TGTGCCTGGAGTGTACTCGGGGGTGGATATGGCTACACCTTC.

The chain is built from TRBV25-1 and TRBJ2-1; 7 bases match TRBD2. Germline V CDR1 and CDR2: MGHDK, SYGVNS. The CDR3 has 13 amino acids. V was pared by 1 base and J by 14 bases, with 8 bases of the junction left unmatched. This chain's CDR3 is CASSEWGGRVKFF. Here the CDR3 DNA reads TGTGCCAGCAGTGAATGGGGGGGTAGGGTTAAGTTCTTC.

The CDR3 protein is CASSLTGGSSYEQYF. The DNA of the CDR3 is TGCGCCAGCAGCTTAACCGGCGGGAGCTCCTACGAGCAGTACTTC. V is TRBV5-1 and J is TRBJ2-7, with 7 bases identical to TRBD2. Germline loops: CDR1 SGHRS, CDR2 YFSETQ. V shed 2 bases and J 0 bases; nucleotides not matched to a gene: 5. CDR3 length: 15 residues.

The genes are TRBV7-8 and TRBJ2-7, with D perhaps matching TRBD2 (6 bases). The germline V gene has CDR1 SGHVS and CDR2 FQNEAQ. The length of the CDR3 is 15 residues. V was cut by 4 bases and J by 2 bases, with 15 bases left in between. The chain's CDR3 is CASSSPGLLAYEQYF. The CDR3 DNA reads TGTGCCAGCAGCTCCCCGGGACTTCTTGCCTACGAGCAGTACTTC.

The count of this clone is one. The chain is built from TRBV5-4 and TRBJ2-5; 12 bases are a match to TRBD2. The better agreement between TRBJ2-7 and the DNA end casts doubt on the J call. Germline CDR1 SGHNT, CDR2 YYREEE (reference sequence). CDR3 length: 15 amino acids. The CDR3 is CASSETSGSSYEQYF. The CDR3 DNA sequence: TGTGCCAGCAGCGAGACTAGCGGGAGCTCCTACGAGCAGTACTTC.

V and J are TRBV9 and TRBJ2-3, with 12 bases lining up with TRBD2. The V and J ends lost 0 bases and 5 bases, in that order; junction bases with no gene match: 7. The CDR3 spans 17 residues. Germline CDR1 reads SGDLS; CDR2 reads YYNGEE. The CDR3 DNA is TGTGCCAGCAGCGTAGCCCCCTTACTAGCGGGAGGAGATACGCAGTATTTT. Protein: CASSVAPLLAGGDTQYF.

This clone was seen once. The rearrangement joins TRBV5-1 to TRBJ2-1, with 8 bases fitting TRBD2. The germline CDR1 and CDR2 sequences are SGHRS and YFSETQ. Losses at the gene ends were 1 base for V and 4 bases for J; bases not matched to a gene: 19. This CDR3 is 20 amino acids long. The chain's CDR3 is CASSLFSISGTSGVYNEQFF. CDR3 coding DNA: TGCGCCAGCAGCTTGTTCTCGATTTCCGGCACTAGCGGAGTTTACAATGAGCAGTTCTTC.

This chain uses TRBV6-1 with TRBJ2-1, with TRBD2 matching 15 bases. CDR3 length equals 20 residues. V trimming: 2 bases; J trimming: 5 bases; junction bases outside the gene matches: 13. Looked up from germline, CDR1 is MNHNS and CDR2 is SASEGT. The CDR3 sequence is CASSELAGTSGRFGHNEQFF. The DNA for the CDR3 is TGTGCCAGCAGTGAATTAGCCGGGACTAGCGGGAGGTTTGGCCACAATGAGCAGTTCTTC.

The table lists this clone with a few counts. This rearrangement joins TRBV11-3 to TRBJ2-6; no clear D. CDR1 is SGHNT and CDR2 is YENEEA in the germline V gene. Trimming shortened V by 5 bases and J by 4 bases, and 9 bases separated the two germline ends. The CDR3 totals 14 residues. CDR3 nucleotides: TGTGCCAGCAGCCACCTCGGGGGGGCCAACGTCCTGACTTTC. This sequence encodes CASSHLGGANVLTF. Complete variable domain (other parts from reference TRBV11-3 and TRBJ2-6): EAGVVQSPRYKIIEKKQPVAFWCNPISGHNTLYWYLQNLGQGPELLIRYENEEAVDDSQLPKDRFSAERLKGVDSTLKIQPAELGDSAVYLCASSHLGGANVLTFGAGSRLTVL.

This chain joins TRBV29-1 and TRBJ1-2; D is possibly TRBD1 (6 bases). The CDR3 is 10 amino acids. With 6 bases removed from V and 6 bases from J, the gap between germline ends came to 8 bases. Germline V gives CDR1 SQVTM, CDR2 ANQGSEA. The CDR3 here is CSVNRDGYTF. CDR3 nucleotides: TGCAGCGTGAACAGGGATGGCTACACCTTC.

This rearrangement joins TRBV27 to TRBJ2-1, with a weak D call TRBD2 (6 bases). The CDR3 runs to 13 residues. Germline CDR1 and CDR2: MNHEY and SMNVEV (reference sequence). V was pared by 9 bases and J by 3 bases, with 12 bases between. CDR3 nucleotides: TGTGCCAGTAGACTAGAGGGCTACAATGAGCAGTTCTTC. Amino acid sequence: CASRLEGYNEQFF.

The rearrangement joins TRBV9 to TRBJ2-3; perhaps TRBD2 as D (6 bases). CDR3 length: 14 amino acids. Trimming cost V 0 bases and J 6 bases, with 11 bases left between them. Germline assignment: CDR1 SGDLS and CDR2 YYNGEE. CDR3 sequence reads: CASSVGPGLDTQYF. CDR3 in DNA: TGTGCCAGCAGCGTAGGGCCGGGACTTGATACGCAGTATTTT.

This chain connects TRBV9 to TRBJ1-2; D may be TRBD1 (5 bases). Per germline, CDR1 SGDLS and CDR2 YYNGEE. This CDR3 spans 13 amino acids. V was clipped by 1 base and J by 10 bases, with 14 bases between them. The DNA for the CDR3 is TGTGCCAGCAGCGTAATCCCCCAGGGCCCCTACACCTTC. Translated, it gives CASSVIPQGPYTF.

This chain's CDR3 is CASSFLRTGGQETQYF. As DNA, the CDR3 is TGTGCCAGCAGCTTCCTCCGGACAGGGGGCCAAGAGACCCAGTACTTC. This chain joins TRBV7-9 and TRBJ2-5; TRBD1 aligns across 10 bases. V dropped 3 bases and J dropped 1; count of bases not matched to a gene: 5. This CDR3 has 16 amino acids. Looked up from germline, CDR1 is SEHNR and CDR2 is FQNEAQ (reference sequence).

The rearrangement links TRBV7-9 to TRBJ2-3; D remains unclear. Trimming took off 1 base at V and 2 bases at J, with 7 bases between the two ends. In germline, CDR1 is SEHNR, CDR2 FQNEAQ (reference sequence). This CDR3 spans 14 amino acids. CDR3 nucleotide sequence: TGTGCCAGCAGCTTAGAGACTCCCACAGATACGCAGTATTTT. It specifies CASSLETPTDTQYF.

This chain connects TRBV7-8 to TRBJ1-1; 8 bases fit TRBD1. The junction had 15 bases not matched to a gene; V was cut back by 1 base and J by 5 bases. Germline CDR1 SGHVS, CDR2 FQNEAQ. This CDR3 spans 18 amino acids. This CDR3 reads CASSLVETGAKGWTEAFF. In DNA form, the CDR3 reads TGTGCCAGCAGCTTAGTCGAGACAGGGGCCAAGGGGTGGACTGAAGCTTTCTTT.

Only a few counts were recorded for this clone. The V gene is TRBV7-2, the J gene TRBJ1-2, with a weak D call TRBD1 (6 bases). Germline V gene data show CDR1 as SGHTA and CDR2 as FQGNSA. Trimming cost V 1 base and J 8 bases, with 20 bases left between them. The CDR3 spans 16 residues. The CDR3, as DNA: TGTGCCAGCAGCTTAGACGGGGGGCCGGGGGGGTCGGGCTACACCTTC. Translated, it gives CASSLDGGPGGSGYTF.

The rearrangement links TRBV5-1 to TRBJ2-7; D is undetermined. V dropped 7 bases and J dropped 4 bases, with 15 bases sitting between them. Germline V CDR1 and CDR2: SGHRS, YFSETQ. The CDR3 extends over 13 amino acids. The CDR3 DNA reads as TGCGCCAGCGGTTTATCTTCTATTTACGAGCAGTACTTC. Encoded protein: CASGLSSIYEQYF.

This clone has only one observation. The chain joins TRBV30 to TRBJ2-2, with TRBD1 matching 10 bases. The CDR3 runs 12 residues. Germline CDR1 and CDR2: GTSNPN and SVGIG (reference sequence). Trimming took 5 bases from V and 7 from J; bases not matched to a gene: 1. CDR3 in amino acids: CAWGQGGGELFF. The CDR3 DNA sequence: TGTGCCTGGGGACAGGGGGGCGGGGAGCTGTTTTTT. The variable domain in full, with the rest retrieved from reference TRBV30 and TRBJ2-2, is SQTIHQWPATLVQPVGSPLSLECTVEGTSNPNLYWYRQAAGRGLQLLFYSVGIGQISSEVPQNLSASRPQDRQFILSSKKLLLSDSGFYLCAWGQGGGELFFGEGSRLTVL.

The V call is TRBV28, the J call TRBJ2-1; 8 bases fit TRBD2. CDR1 is MDHEN, CDR2 SYDVKM, per germline. After removal of 4 bases from V and 6 bases from J, the junction contained 8 bases not matched to a gene. There are 15 residues in the CDR3. The CDR3: CASSSPGRAVNEQFF. The CDR3 coding sequence is TGTGCCAGCAGTTCACCCGGGAGGGCGGTCAATGAGCAGTTCTTC.

This clone was observed a few times. This sequence joins TRBV25-1 and TRBJ1-2; perhaps TRBD1 as D (6 bases). Trimming removed 6 bases from V and 3 bases from J, with 14 bases in between. Germline-derived CDR1 and CDR2 are MGHDK and SYGVNS. The CDR3 totals 14 residues. The CDR3: CASRGAGFDYGYTF. The CDR3 DNA reads TGTGCCAGCAGGGGGGCAGGTTTTGACTATGGCTACACCTTC.

This clone has a handful of counts. This chain connects TRBV27 to TRBJ2-1; 10 nucleotides align to TRBD1. This CDR3 has 18 amino acids. V trimming: 6 bases; J trimming: 5 bases; junction bases outside the gene matches: 16. CDR1 and CDR2 (germline): MNHEY, SMNVEV (reference sequence). CDR3 in amino acids: CASSSDRGRSRGHNEQFF. Written as DNA, the CDR3 is TGTGCCAGCAGCTCGGACAGGGGGAGGTCCAGGGGGCACAATGAGCAGTTCTTC.

This chain links TRBV5-1 with TRBJ2-2; D is possibly TRBD2 (6 bases). The CDR3 spans 14 residues. Germline lookup yields CDR1 SGHRS and CDR2 YFSETQ. Trimming stripped 2 bases from V and 6 bases from J, with 11 bases between. The CDR3 protein is CASSFGGISGELFF. Written as DNA, the CDR3 is TGCGCCAGCAGCTTTGGGGGGATTTCCGGGGAGCTGTTTTTT.

This chain links TRBV27 with TRBJ2-1, with a possible D match to TRBD2 (5 bases). V was cut by 5 bases and J by 5 bases, with 13 bases left in between. The germline V gene has CDR1 MNHEY and CDR2 SMNVEV (reference sequence). There are 14 residues in the CDR3. CDR3 sequence reads: CASSNTGVHNEQFF. As DNA, the CDR3 is TGTGCCAGCAGTAATACCGGGGTCCACAATGAGCAGTTCTTC.

The chain joins TRBV28 to TRBJ1-5; 7 bases map to TRBD1. J lost 6 bases, V lost 7 bases, and 3 bases had no gene match. Germline V CDR1 and CDR2: MDHEN, SYDVKM. The CDR3 totals 12 residues. Here the CDR3 DNA reads TGTGCCAGCAAGGGGGCGCCTCAGCCCCAGCATTTT. Translating it yields CASKGAPQPQHF.

The chain couples TRBV7-8 to TRBJ2-7, with a possible D match to TRBD2 (6 bases). In germline, CDR1 is SGHVS, CDR2 FQNEAQ. V was pared by 1 base and J by 3 bases, with 19 bases between. The length of the CDR3 is 17 residues. CDR3 region: CASSLENTGLSYYEQYF. The DNA for the CDR3 is TGTGCCAGCAGCTTAGAAAATACGGGACTCTCCTACTACGAGCAGTACTTC.